This is a list of T cell receptor beta chains from one sample in a study of OX40 agonist ivuxolimab in advanced cancers. TCRdb keeps only in-frame clones here, not all; method: immunoSEQ multiplex PCR. Altogether approximately 50,000 clones are present, roughly nine tenths being singletons, with the ten largest covering around 15%. This specimen consisted of CD4+ or CD8+ T cells sorted from blood, obtained in a trial of the OX40 agonist ivuxolimab. These receptors came from an adult with an advanced solid tumor such as melanoma, head and neck, liver or kidney cancer. Each CDR3 is given with its conserved first and last residue. D genes are given only for firm matches. Some rows have no size entry. The others give once, few or many, or a class for an expanded clone.

D	size	V	J	length	DNA	CDR3
.	.	TRBV14	TRBJ2-7	14	TGTGCCAGCAGCCAAGGGGGTTCCTTGAGCGAGCAGTACTTC	CASSQGGSLSEQYF
.	.	TRBV29-1	TRBJ1-2	14	TGCAGCGTTGAAAGGGTGCCCCCTAACTATGGCTACACCTTC	CSVERVPPNYGYTF
.	.	TRBV30	TRBJ2-3	14	TGTGCCTGGAGTTCAGAGAGGGGAGCAGATACGCAGTATTTT	CAWSSERGADTQYF
.	.	TRBV18	TRBJ2-2	16	TGTGCCAGCTCACCTCCCGCCTCGAGGGGCACCGGGGAGCTGTTTTTT	CASSPPASRGTGELFF
.	.	TRBV7-6	TRBJ2-3	15	TGTGCCAGCAGCTTAGTCAGGGGAGGCACAGATACGCAGTATTTT	CASSLVRGGTDTQYF
TRBD1	.	TRBV7-6	TRBJ2-2	15	TGTGCCAGCAGCCCCGACAGGGGGCAAACCGGGGAGCTGTTTTTT	CASSPDRGQTGELFF
TRBD2	.	TRBV7-9	TRBJ2-2	14	TGTGCCAGCAGCTCAGCGGGGTCCACCGGGGAGCTGTTTTTT	CASSSAGSTGELFF
.	.	TRBV6-1	TRBJ1-1	15	TGTGCCAGCAGTGGGTTGGGGAATATGAACACTGAAGCTTTCTTT	CASSGLGNMNTEAFF
.	.	TRBV6-4	TRBJ2-3	13	TGTGCCAGCAGTGAAGCGGGCACAGATACGCAGTATTTT	CASSEAGTDTQYF
.	.	TRBV30	TRBJ2-7	11	TGTGCCTGGAGTGTTAGCTACGAGCAGTACTTC	CAWSVSYEQYF
TRBD2	.	TRBV9	TRBJ2-3	16	TGTGCCAGCAGCGTATACGGCGGGGGAAGCACAGATACGCAGTATTTT	CASSVYGGGSTDTQYF
TRBD2	few	TRBV9	TRBJ2-7	14	TGTGCCAGCAGCGCCGGGACTAGCACTTACGAGCAGTACTTC	CASSAGTSTYEQYF
TRBD1	.	TRBV19	TRBJ2-7	15	TGTGCCAGTAGTCCGGACAGGGATCGTTTTTACGAGCAGTACTTC	CASSPDRDRFYEQYF
.	.	TRBV13	TRBJ2-2	14	TGTGCCAGCAGCCCGTGGGACAATCCCGGGGAGCTGTTTTTT	CASSPWDNPGELFF
.	.	TRBV6-5	TRBJ1-1	14	TGTGCCAGCAGTTTCCTACAGGGAAGGGCTGAAGCTTTCTTT	CASSFLQGRAEAFF
.	.	TRBV7-6	TRBJ2-6	17	TGTGCCAGCAGCTTAGTTGTGGGCCCCTCTGGGGCCAACGTCCTGACTTTC	CASSLVVGPSGANVLTF
TRBD2	.	TRBV7-9	TRBJ2-3	15	TGTGCCAGCCCAGGGGTACTAGCGGGAGGAGATACGCAGTATTTT	CASPGVLAGGDTQYF
.	.	TRBV27	TRBJ2-7	12	TGTGCCAGCAGCTTGGAGTGGTCCGAGCAGTACTTC	CASSLEWSEQYF
TRBD1	.	TRBV19	TRBJ1-2	16	TGTGCCAGTAGTGTACCGGGACAGGAGTTCCTCTATGGCTACACCTTC	CASSVPGQEFLYGYTF
.	.	TRBV7-9	TRBJ1-1	17	TGTGCCAGCAGCTTAGGGTTCCGACGGGACATGAACACTGAAGCTTTCTTT	CASSLGFRRDMNTEAFF
.	once	TRBV2	TRBJ2-5	17	TGTGCCAGCGGGCTACGGGGGGGACAGGGTTGGCGGGAGACCCAGTACTTC	CASGLRGGQGWRETQYF
.	.	TRBV7-9	TRBJ1-2	18	TGTGCCAGCAGCTTAAGTGTGGCGCGGTCTGACGGGAACTATGGCTACACCTTC	CASSLSVARSDGNYGYTF
.	.	TRBV6-5	TRBJ2-7	13	TGTGCCAGCAGTTACGGACCAAGTTACGAGCAGTACTTC	CASSYGPSYEQYF
TRBD2	.	TRBV27	TRBJ2-1	16	TGTGCCAGCAGTCCCCTGAGTAGCGGGGGGGTAGGAAGTCAGTTCTTC	CASSPLSSGGVGSQFF
TRBD2	.	TRBV7-9	TRBJ2-5	15	TGTGCCAGCAGCTCACTAGCGGGGGAGGAAGAGACCCAGTACTTC	CASSSLAGEEETQYF
.	.	TRBV6-6	TRBJ2-3	15	TGTGCCAGCAGTTACGCCTCGGGGGATGCAGATACGCAGTATTTT	CASSYASGDADTQYF
TRBD2	.	TRBV5-4	TRBJ2-1	18	TGTGCCAGCAGCTTGGAGGCTAGCGGGGGGGCCAGTGTGAATGAGCAGTTCTTC	CASSLEASGGASVNEQFF
.	.	TRBV20-1	TRBJ1-1	11	TGCAGTGCTAGAGGGGGACCCGAGGCTTTCTTT	CSARGGPEAFF
TRBD2	.	TRBV9	TRBJ2-2	17	TGTGCCAGCAGCGTTACTCTCGGGGGGACCAACACCGGGGAGCTGTTTTTT	CASSVTLGGTNTGELFF
TRBD2	.	TRBV4-1	TRBJ2-1	16	TGCGCCAGCAGCCAAGAGGATCGCGGGGGGGCCTATGAGCAGTTCTTC	CASSQEDRGGAYEQFF
TRBD2	.	TRBV4-2	TRBJ2-5	14	TGTGCCAGCAGCCAAGAAGCGGGGGGGGAGACCCAGTACTTC	CASSQEAGGETQYF